This T cell receptor (beta chain) was recorded in a study of blood T cells in healthy people across ages. This clonotype has more than one count but fewer than ten. Through a sample-barcoded 5' primer and a J-beta primer mix, a second PCR was run for about 6 to 11 cycles. TCRdb passed the 5' RACE reads through MiXCR, listing each CDR3 protein once. This table holds about 630,000 distinct CDR3 sequences, more than 20% found once. The sample was blood. The receptor comes from a man between 70 and 80 years old in good health.

The CDR3 is CASSLGEFLVYEQYF. CDR3 nucleotides: TGTGCCAGCAGCTTAGGGGAATTCCTGGTGTACGAGCAGTACTTC. The gene calls are TRBV7-2 and TRBJ2-7; unclear D gene. Germline-derived CDR1 and CDR2 are SGHTA and FQGNSA. Trimming removed 1 base at V and 4 bases at J, with 14 bases between. The CDR3 extends over 15 amino acids.